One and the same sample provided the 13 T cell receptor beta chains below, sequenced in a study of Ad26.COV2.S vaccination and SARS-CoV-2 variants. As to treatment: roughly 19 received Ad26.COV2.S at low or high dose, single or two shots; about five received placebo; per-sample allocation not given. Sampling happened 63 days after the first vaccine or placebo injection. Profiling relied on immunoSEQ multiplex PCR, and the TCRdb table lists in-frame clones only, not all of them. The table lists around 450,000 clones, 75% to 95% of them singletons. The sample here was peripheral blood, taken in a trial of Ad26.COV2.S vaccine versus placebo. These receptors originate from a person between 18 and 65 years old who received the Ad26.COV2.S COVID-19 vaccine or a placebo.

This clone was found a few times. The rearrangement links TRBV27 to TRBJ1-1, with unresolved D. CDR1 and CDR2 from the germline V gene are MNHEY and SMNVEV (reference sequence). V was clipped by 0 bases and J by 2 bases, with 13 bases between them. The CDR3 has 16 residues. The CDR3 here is CASSLSNGYVNTEAFF. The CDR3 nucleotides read TGTGCCAGCAGTTTATCGAATGGGTACGTTAACACTGAAGCTTTCTTT.

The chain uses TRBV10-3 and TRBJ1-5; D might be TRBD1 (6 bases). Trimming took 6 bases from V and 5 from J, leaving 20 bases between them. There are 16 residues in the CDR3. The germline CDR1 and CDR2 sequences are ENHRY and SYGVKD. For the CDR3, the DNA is TGTGCCATCAGCCCAAGGGACATTGGGGGAGATCAGCCCCAGCATTTT. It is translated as CAISPRDIGGDQPQHF.

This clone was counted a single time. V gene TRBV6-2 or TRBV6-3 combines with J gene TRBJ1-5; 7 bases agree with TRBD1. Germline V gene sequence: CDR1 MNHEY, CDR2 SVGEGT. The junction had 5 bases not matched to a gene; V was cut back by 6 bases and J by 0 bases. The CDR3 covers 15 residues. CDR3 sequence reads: CASSQGQYSNQPQHF. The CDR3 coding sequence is TGTGCCAGCAGCCAGGGACAGTATAGCAATCAGCCCCAGCATTTT.

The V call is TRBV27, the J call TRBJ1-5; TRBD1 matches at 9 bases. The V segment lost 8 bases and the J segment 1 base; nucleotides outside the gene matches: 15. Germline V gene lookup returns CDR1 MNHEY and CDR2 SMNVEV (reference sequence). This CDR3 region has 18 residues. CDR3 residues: CASLPGDRVENSNQPQHF. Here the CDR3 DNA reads TGTGCCAGCCTCCCGGGGGACAGGGTAGAAAACAGCAATCAGCCCCAGCATTTT.

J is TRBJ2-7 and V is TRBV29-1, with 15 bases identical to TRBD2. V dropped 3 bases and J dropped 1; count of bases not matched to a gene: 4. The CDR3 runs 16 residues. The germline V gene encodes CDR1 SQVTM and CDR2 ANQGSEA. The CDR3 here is CSVDRTSGRASYEQYF. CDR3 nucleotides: TGCAGCGTTGACAGGACTAGCGGGAGGGCATCCTACGAGCAGTACTTC.

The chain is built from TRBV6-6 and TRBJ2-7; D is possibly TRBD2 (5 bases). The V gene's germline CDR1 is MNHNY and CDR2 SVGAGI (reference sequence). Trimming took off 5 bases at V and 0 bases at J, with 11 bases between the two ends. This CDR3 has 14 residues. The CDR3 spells CASSRRESSYEQYF. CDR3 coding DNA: TGTGCCAGCAGTCGCCGGGAAAGCTCCTACGAGCAGTACTTC.

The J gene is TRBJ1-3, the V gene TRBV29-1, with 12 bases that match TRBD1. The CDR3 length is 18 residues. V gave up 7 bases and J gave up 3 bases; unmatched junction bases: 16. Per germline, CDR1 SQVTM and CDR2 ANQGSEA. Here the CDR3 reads CSAGLPTGTGGFGNTIYF. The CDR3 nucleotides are TGCAGCGCCGGCCTCCCTACCGGGACAGGGGGCTTTGGAAACACCATATATTTT.

The CDR3 is CASSPRGGSDTQYF. The DNA for the CDR3 is TGTGCCAGCAGCCCTAGGGGGGGGTCAGATACGCAGTATTTT. The chain combines TRBV11-3 with TRBJ2-3; D possibly corresponds to TRBD2 (7 bases). With 5 bases removed from V and 4 bases from J, the gap between germline ends came to 13 bases. CDR1 and CDR2 from the germline V gene are SGHNT and YENEEA. The CDR3 runs to 14 residues.

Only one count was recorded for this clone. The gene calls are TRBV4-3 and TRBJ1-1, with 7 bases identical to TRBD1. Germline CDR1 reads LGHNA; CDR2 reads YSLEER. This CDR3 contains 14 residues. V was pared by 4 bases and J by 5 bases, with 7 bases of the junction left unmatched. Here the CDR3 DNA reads TGCGCCAGCAGCCCCCTGCAGGGGGGGACTGAAGCTTTCTTT. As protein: CASSPLQGGTEAFF.

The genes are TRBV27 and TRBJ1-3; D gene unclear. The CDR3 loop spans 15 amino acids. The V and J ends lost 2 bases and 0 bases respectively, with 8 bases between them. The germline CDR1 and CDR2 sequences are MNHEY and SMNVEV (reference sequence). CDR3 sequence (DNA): TGTGCCAGCAGTTTAATCGGAACCTCTGGAAACACCATATATTTT. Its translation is CASSLIGTSGNTIYF.

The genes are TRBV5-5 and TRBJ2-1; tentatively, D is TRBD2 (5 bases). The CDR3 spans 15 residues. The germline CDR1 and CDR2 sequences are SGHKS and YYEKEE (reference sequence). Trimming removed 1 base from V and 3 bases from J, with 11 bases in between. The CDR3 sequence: CASSLQAVVYNEQFF. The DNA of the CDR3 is TGTGCCAGCAGCTTGCAAGCGGTTGTCTACAATGAGCAGTTCTTC.

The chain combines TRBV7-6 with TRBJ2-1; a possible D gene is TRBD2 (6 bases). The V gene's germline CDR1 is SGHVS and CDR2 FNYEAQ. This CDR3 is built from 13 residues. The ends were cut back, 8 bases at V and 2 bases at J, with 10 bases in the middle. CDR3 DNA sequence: TGTGCCAGCTCGAGGGAGGCCTACAATGAGCAGTTCTTC. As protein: CASSREAYNEQFF.

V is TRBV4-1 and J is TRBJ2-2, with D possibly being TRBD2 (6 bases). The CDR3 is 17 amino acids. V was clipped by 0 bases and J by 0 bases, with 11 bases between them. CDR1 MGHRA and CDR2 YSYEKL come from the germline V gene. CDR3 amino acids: CASSQEGPSANTGELFF. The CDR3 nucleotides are TGCGCCAGCAGCCAAGAGGGCCCTAGCGCGAACACCGGGGAGCTGTTTTTT.